The present TCR beta chain was sequenced within a study of cytomegalovirus exposure and HLA in healthy donors. General observations from the study: It was reported that TCR beta sequences correctly inferred the HLA-A and HLA-B alleles for most subjects. With DRB1 most and HLA-C fewest, TCR association rates differed between HLA loci in a later analysis. Sequencing depth roughly uniform across donors was assumed in presence/absence analyses.

Worth noting for this clone: Its antigen is unknown.

In the PCR, 60 Vbeta and 13 Jbeta primers were used. Clones were sequenced by immunoSEQ multiplex PCR, and TCRdb holds only the in-frame ones, with some missing. The table records about 190,000 clones, 80% to 90% of them present only once. Germline V gives CDR1 LGHNA, CDR2 YSLEER. With 0 bases removed from V and 5 bases from J, the gap between germline ends came to 20 bases. This CDR3 is 18 amino acids long. The receptor comes from a young man in good health and CMV-seronegative. This chain links TRBV4-3 with TRBJ1-5, with D possibly TRBD1 on 6 matching bases. The sample consisted of PBMCs. The CDR3 region is CASSQDYPGGSWDQPQHF. CDR3 in DNA: TGCGCCAGCAGCCAAGATTACCCTGGGGGCAGTTGGGATCAGCCCCAGCATTTT.